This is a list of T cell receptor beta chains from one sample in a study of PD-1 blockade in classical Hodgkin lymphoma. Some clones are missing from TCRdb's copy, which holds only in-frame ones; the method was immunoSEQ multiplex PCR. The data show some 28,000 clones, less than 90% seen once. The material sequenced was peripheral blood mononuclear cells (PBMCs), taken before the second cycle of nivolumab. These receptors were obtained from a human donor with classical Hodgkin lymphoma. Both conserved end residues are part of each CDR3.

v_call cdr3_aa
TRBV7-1 CASSLAGGRTNTGELFF
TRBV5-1 CASSALQGTNEKLFF
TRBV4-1 CASSLGPVNTEAFF
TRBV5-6 CASSLSGSGKQYF
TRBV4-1 CASSQPSRNSPLHF
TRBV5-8 CASSFLREAFF
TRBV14 CASSLTAGGAGGYTF
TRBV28 CASSSTLWSYEQYF
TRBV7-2 CASSLDVRRQPQHF
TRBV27 CASGESSFDYEQYF
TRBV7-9 CASTKLDTRNTEAFF
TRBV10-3 CAINQPDRTYGYTF
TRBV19 CASSPLGVYGYTF
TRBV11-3 CASSFAGTENSPLHF
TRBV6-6 CASSIYSGSEQYF
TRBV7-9 CASSQGVNTIYF
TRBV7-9 CASSLATGADTQYF
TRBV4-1 CASSQDGANEAFF
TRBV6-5 CASSLTENTEAFF
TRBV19 CASSISSSQGYEQYF
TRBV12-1 CASSFPAGNNSPLHF
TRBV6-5 CASKERNYGYTF
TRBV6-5 CASSVQGNYGYTF
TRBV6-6 CASSYSAGDQPQHF
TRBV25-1 CASSENPGGDEAFF
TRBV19 CASSILDQPQHF
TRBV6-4 CASSEAGGTDTQYF
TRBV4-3 CASSQGHRGFNSPLHF
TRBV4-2 CASSQDPGGTTYNEQFF